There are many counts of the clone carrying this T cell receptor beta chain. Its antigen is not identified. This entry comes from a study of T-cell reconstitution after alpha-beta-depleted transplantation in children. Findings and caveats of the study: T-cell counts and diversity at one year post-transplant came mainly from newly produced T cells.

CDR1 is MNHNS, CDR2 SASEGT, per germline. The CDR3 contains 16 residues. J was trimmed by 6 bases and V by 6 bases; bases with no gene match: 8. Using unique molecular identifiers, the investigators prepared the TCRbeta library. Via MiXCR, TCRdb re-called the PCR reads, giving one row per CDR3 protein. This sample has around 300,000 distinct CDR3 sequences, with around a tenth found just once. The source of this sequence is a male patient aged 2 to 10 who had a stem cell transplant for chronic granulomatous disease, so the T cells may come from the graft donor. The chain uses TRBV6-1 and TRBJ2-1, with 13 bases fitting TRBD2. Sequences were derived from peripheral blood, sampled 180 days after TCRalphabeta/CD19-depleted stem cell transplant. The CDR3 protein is CASSLTGTSGINEQFF. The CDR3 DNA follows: TGTGCCAGCAGCTTGACCGGGACTAGCGGGATCAATGAGCAGTTCTTC.